These T cell receptor beta chains were read from a single sample in a study of T cell responses to AZD1222 COVID-19 vaccine. Method: immunoSEQ multiplex PCR; TCRdb's copy keeps in-frame clones and lacks some. Among 42,000 or so clones listed, 88% were seen once. The sample in question was peripheral blood, obtained 28 days after the second dose of the MenACWY control vaccine. The source of these receptors is an adult who received the MenACWY meningococcal vaccine as a control. CDR3s include the opening cysteine and the closing phenylalanine or tryptophan. Fields, in order: CDR3 protein, CDR3 DNA, V gene, D gene, clone size, J gene. D genes are given only for firm matches. Rows give clone size only sometimes, using once, few, many, or a class for an expanded clone.

CDR3: CAWSAADRALNTEAFF
DNA: TGTGCCTGGAGCGCCGCGGACAGGGCCCTGAACACTGAAGCTTTCTTT
V: TRBV30
D: TRBD1
size: NA
J: TRBJ1-1

CDR3: CASINGASGKETQYF
DNA: TGTGCCAGCATTAACGGGGCTAGCGGAAAAGAGACCCAGTACTTC
V: TRBV7-6
D: TRBD2
size: NA
J: TRBJ2-5

CDR3: CASSQGLAGGDEQFF
DNA: TGCGCCAGCAGCCAGGGACTAGCGGGTGGTGATGAGCAGTTCTTC
V: TRBV4-1
D: TRBD2
size: NA
J: TRBJ2-1

CDR3: CASSLTSGSEYEQYF
DNA: TGTGCTAGCAGTTTAACTAGCGGGAGCGAATACGAGCAGTACTTC
V: TRBV7-7
D: TRBD2
size: NA
J: TRBJ2-7

CDR3: CAWSAGGSYGYTF
DNA: TGTGCCTGGAGCGCAGGGGGTAGCTATGGCTACACCTTC
V: TRBV30
D: TRBD1
size: NA
J: TRBJ1-2

CDR3: CASSAGTYRNQPQHF
DNA: TGTGCCAGCAGCGCAGGGACATACCGCAATCAGCCCCAGCATTTT
V: TRBV6-5
D: NA
size: NA
J: TRBJ1-5

CDR3: CASSAGGSYSGNTIYF
DNA: TGTGCCAGCAGCGCAGGAGGAAGCTACTCTGGAAACACCATATATTTT
V: TRBV7-6
D: NA
size: few
J: TRBJ1-3

CDR3: CATSDSGTGGISEQYF
DNA: TGTGCCACCAGTGATTCCGGGACAGGGGGCATCTCGGAGCAGTACTTC
V: TRBV24-1
D: TRBD1
size: NA
J: TRBJ2-7

CDR3: CASSDIYEQYF
DNA: TGTGCCAGCAGCGATATCTACGAGCAGTACTTC
V: TRBV5-4
D: NA
size: once
J: TRBJ2-7

CDR3: CASSHPGGTGKLFF
DNA: TGTGCCAGCAGCCACCCCGGAGGGACGGGAAAACTGTTTTTT
V: TRBV7-9
D: NA
size: NA
J: TRBJ1-4

CDR3: CSVGQVNTEAFF
DNA: TGCAGCGTAGGACAGGTGAACACTGAAGCTTTCTTT
V: TRBV29-1
D: TRBD1
size: NA
J: TRBJ1-1

CDR3: CSASGGRGYNEQFF
DNA: TGCAGTGCTAGTGGCGGGAGAGGCTACAATGAGCAGTTCTTC
V: TRBV20-1
D: TRBD2
size: few
J: TRBJ2-1

CDR3: CSVEGLRSGTEAFF
DNA: TGCAGCGTTGAAGGATTGAGGTCCGGCACTGAAGCTTTCTTT
V: TRBV29-1
D: NA
size: NA
J: TRBJ1-1

CDR3: CASSPGGFKTEAFF
DNA: TGTGCCAGCAGTCCAGGGGGGTTTAAGACTGAAGCTTTCTTT
V: TRBV7-9
D: TRBD1
size: NA
J: TRBJ1-1

CDR3: CASSLEGLASRQYF
DNA: TGTGCCAGCAGCTTAGAGGGACTAGCTAGTAGACAGTACTTC
V: TRBV7-9
D: TRBD2
size: once
J: TRBJ2-7

CDR3: CAISKGTRPYEQYF
DNA: TGTGCCATCAGTAAAGGGACTAGGCCCTACGAGCAGTACTTC
V: TRBV10-3
D: TRBD2
size: NA
J: TRBJ2-7